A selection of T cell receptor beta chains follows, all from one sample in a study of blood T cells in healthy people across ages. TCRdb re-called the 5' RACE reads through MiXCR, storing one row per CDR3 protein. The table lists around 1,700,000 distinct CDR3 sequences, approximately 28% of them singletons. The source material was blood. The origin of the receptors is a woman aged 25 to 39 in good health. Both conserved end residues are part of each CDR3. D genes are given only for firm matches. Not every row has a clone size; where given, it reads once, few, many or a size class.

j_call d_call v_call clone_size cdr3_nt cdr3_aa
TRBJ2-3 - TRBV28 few TGTGCCAGCAGACACCGAGCGGACACAGATACGCAGTATTTT CASRHRADTDTQYF
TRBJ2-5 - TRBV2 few TGTGCCAGCAGTTCAGAGGACGTCAGGACCCAGTACTTC CASSSEDVRTQYF
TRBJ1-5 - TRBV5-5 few TGTGCCAGCAGCTTGGCGGGGGGCGGCCTTTATAGCAATCAGCCCCAGCATTTT CASSLAGGGLYSNQPQHF
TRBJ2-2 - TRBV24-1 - TGTTCCACCAGTGACCCCGGTGGGGCCCTGAACACCGGGGAGCTGTTTTTT CSTSDPGGALNTGELFF
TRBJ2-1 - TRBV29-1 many TGCAGCGTCAGACCTCAGTTCAGGGGAGGGATTAGTTCCTACAATGAGCAGTTCTTC CSVRPQFRGGISSYNEQFF
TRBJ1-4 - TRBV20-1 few TGCAGTGCTAGCCGCCCGGGGGCGGGGGAAAAACTGTTTTTT CSASRPGAGEKLFF
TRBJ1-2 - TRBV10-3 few TGTGCCATCACCTTCAATACTAACTATGGCTACACCTTC CAITFNTNYGYTF
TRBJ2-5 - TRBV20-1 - TGCAGTGCTGGCCCTGACGAGACCCAGTACTTC CSAGPDETQYF
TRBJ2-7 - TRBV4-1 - TGCGCCAGCAGCCTCCCTACCGGGACGTTTTCCTACGAGCAGTACTTC CASSLPTGTFSYEQYF
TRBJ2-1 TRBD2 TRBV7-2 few TGTGCCAGCAGACCGACTAGCGGGAGTAACGAGCAGTTCTTC CASRPTSGSNEQFF
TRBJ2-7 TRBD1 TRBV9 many TGTGCCAGCAGCGTGGGACAGAATGCCTACGAGCAGTACTTC CASSVGQNAYEQYF
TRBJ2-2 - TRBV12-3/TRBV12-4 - TGTGCCAGCCCGAAGAGGGGGGACACCGGGGAGCTGTTTTTT CASPKRGDTGELFF
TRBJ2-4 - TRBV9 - TGTGCCAGCAGCGTAACTCGGCCCCGACCTAATGAGCAGTACTTC CASSVTRPRPNEQYF
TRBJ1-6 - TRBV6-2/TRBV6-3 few TGTGCCAGCAGTCTCCAACAGGATTCACCCCTCCACTTT CASSLQQDSPLHF
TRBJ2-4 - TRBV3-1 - TGTGCCAGCAGCCCCCGCGGCATTCAGTACTTC CASSPRGIQYF
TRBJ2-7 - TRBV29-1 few TGCAGCGTTGAGGTCGAGTACGAGCAGTACTTC CSVEVEYEQYF
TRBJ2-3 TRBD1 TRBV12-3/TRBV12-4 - TGTGCCAGCAGTCAACTCAGGGGGCGGGATACGCAGTATTTT CASSQLRGRDTQYF
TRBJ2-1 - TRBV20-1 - TGCAGTGCAACTCACGGGGACCGAGGGGATGAGCAGTTCTTC CSATHGDRGDEQFF
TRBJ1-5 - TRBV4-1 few TGCGCCAGCAGCCAAGAATTTTCCAGTCAGCCCCAGCATTTT CASSQEFSSQPQHF
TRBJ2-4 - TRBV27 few TGTGCCACCTCCGGGGGTTTGACCAAAAACATTCAGTACTTC CATSGGLTKNIQYF
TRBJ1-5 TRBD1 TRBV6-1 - TGTGCCAGCGACAGGGGGCTTCAGCCCCAGCATTTT CASDRGLQPQHF
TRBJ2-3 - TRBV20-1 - TGCAGTGCTCATAGCGGCTCCACAGATACGCAGTATTTT CSAHSGSTDTQYF
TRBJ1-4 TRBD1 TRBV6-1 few TGTGCCAGCAGTAAGGGACAGGGGAGAGAAAAACTGTTTTTT CASSKGQGREKLFF
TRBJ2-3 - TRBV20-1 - TGCAGTGCTTGGAACCAAGGCGCAGATACGCAGTATTTT CSAWNQGADTQYF
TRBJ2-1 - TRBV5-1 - TGCGCCAGCAGCTTGCGGGACCTGTACAATGAGCAGTTCTTC CASSLRDLYNEQFF
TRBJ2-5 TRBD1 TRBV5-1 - TGCGCCAGCAGCTTACCCCCGACAGGGACAGTTGAGACCCAGTACTTC CASSLPPTGTVETQYF
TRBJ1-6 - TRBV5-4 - TGTGCCAGCAGGTATCGGGACAATAATTCACCCCTCCACTTT CASRYRDNNSPLHF
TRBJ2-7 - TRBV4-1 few TGCGCCAGCAGCCAAACCAAGGCGGGCGAGCAGTACTTC CASSQTKAGEQYF
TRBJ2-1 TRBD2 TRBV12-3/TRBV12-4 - TGTGCCAGCAGTTTATGGACTAGCGGCGCCTCCTACAATGAGCAGTTCTTC CASSLWTSGASYNEQFF
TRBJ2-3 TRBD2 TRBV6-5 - TGTGCCAGCAGTTACTCCGCCGGCCGACAGCGGGGAAGAGCAGATACGCAGTATTTT CASSYSAGRQRGRADTQYF
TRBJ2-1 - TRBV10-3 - TGTGCCATCAGTGAGGGGGACCCGCGGTTTAATGAGCAGTTCTTC CAISEGDPRFNEQFF
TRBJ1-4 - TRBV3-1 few TGTGCCAGCAGCCAAGGCTTTCGTGCAACTAATGAAAAACTGTTTTTT CASSQGFRATNEKLFF
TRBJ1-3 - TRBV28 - TGTGCCAGCAGTTTGGAGACACCTTCTTCTGGAAACACCATATATTTT CASSLETPSSGNTIYF
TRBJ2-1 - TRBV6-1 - TGTGCCAGCAGCCTAATGGCCTATTCGGCGGAGCCCCCCTACAATGAGCAGTTCTTC CASSLMAYSAEPPYNEQFF
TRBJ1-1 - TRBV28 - TGTGCCAGCAGACAACAAGGATCCGGCACTGAAGCTTTCTTT CASRQQGSGTEAFF
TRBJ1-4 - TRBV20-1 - TGCAGTGCTATGGGGGGTGAAAAACTGTTTTTT CSAMGGEKLFF
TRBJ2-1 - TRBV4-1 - TGCGCCAGCCAAGAAGCCGGGGGCGATGAGCAGTTCTTC CASQEAGGDEQFF
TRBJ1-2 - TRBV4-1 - TGCGTCAGCAGCCAGGCCGGGGGAACTAACTATGGCTACACCTTC CVSSQAGGTNYGYTF
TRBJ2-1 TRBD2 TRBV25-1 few TGTGCCAGAGATTCAAGGGGGCCTAGCGGGAGTGGGGATGAGCAGTTCTTC CARDSRGPSGSGDEQFF
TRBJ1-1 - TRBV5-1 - TGCGCCAGCGGATCGGAGGCGAACACTGAAGCTTTCTTT CASGSEANTEAFF
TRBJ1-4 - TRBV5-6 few TGTGCCAGCAGCTTGCCAGGGACCGGTAATGAAAAACTGTTTTTT CASSLPGTGNEKLFF
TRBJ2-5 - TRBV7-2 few TGTGCCAGCAGCTTGGTCCTGGTCAGCGCTGGGGCGGGTGAGCAGTACTTC CASSLVLVSAGAGEQYF
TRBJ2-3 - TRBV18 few TGTGCCAGCCTACACGGGGGCGAATCAGATACGCAGTATTTT CASLHGGESDTQYF
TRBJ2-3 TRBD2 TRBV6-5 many TGTGCCAGCAGCCCTAGCGGGACCTCTGGTATTTCGCAGTATTTT CASSPSGTSGISQYF
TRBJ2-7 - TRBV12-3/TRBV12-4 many TGTGCCAGCAGTATTAACCTGGTGACCTACGAGCAGTACTTC CASSINLVTYEQYF
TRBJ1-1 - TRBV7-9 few TGTGCCAGCAGCTTGGGGCCCCGGGACACTGAAGCTTTCTTT CASSLGPRDTEAFF
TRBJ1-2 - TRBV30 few TGTGCCTGGACTGGGGTCCCTTTCACCTATGGCTACACCTTC CAWTGVPFTYGYTF
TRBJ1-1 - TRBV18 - TGTGCCAGCTCACCAGAAATTTCCAGGGGCACTGAAGCTTTCTTT CASSPEISRGTEAFF
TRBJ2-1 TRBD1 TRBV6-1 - TGTGCCGCCCGGGACAGGGGTGATGAGCAGTTCTTC CAARDRGDEQFF
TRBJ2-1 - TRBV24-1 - TGTGCCACCAGTGATCTCAACACGGAGACCCAGTTCTTC CATSDLNTETQFF
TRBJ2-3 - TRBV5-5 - TGTGCCAGCAGCTTCGAAAGGGGCCAGTTTTCAGATACGCAGTATTTT CASSFERGQFSDTQYF